This T cell receptor beta chain comes out of a study of regulatory T cells in long-lasting Graves disease. Construction of the TCR beta libraries employed iRepertoire HTBI primers in conjunction with Arm-PCR of CDR3 regions. MiXCR, run by TCRdb on the multiplex PCR reads, gives a single entry per CDR3 protein. The sample consists of 400,000 or so distinct CDR3 sequences, 23% of them appearing once. Study-level results: TCR diversity was lower in persistent Graves' patients (versus newly diagnosed ones). New patients shared roughly 1,000 public clonotypes, and persistent patients shared more, with 2,741.

The time point is: persistent/refractory GD, antithyroid drugs over 5 years with positive TRAb. PBMC RNA was the source of the TCR library. With respect to this clonotype: Its target is not known.

The germline CDR1 and CDR2 sequences are MDHEN and SYDVKM. Unmatched junction bases numbered 7, after V lost 3 bases and J lost 5 bases. The CDR3 covers 16 residues. The clonotype comes from a female donor with Graves disease. The chain couples TRBV28 to TRBJ1-1; TRBD1 matches at 12 bases. The material sequenced was peripheral blood mononuclear cells (PBMCs), taken when the disease was refractory, from a patient treated with antithyroid drugs. The DNA for the CDR3 is TGTGCCAGCAGTTTGGGGACAGGGGGCGGAGGGACTGAAGCTTTCTTT. Translated, it gives CASSLGTGGGGTEAFF.